A single sample is the source of the 15 T cell receptor beta chains below, sequenced in a study of CD8 T cell repertoires and HIV-1 epitope variants. For these receptors, no antigen is known. Profiling relied on immunoSEQ multiplex PCR, and the TCRdb table lists in-frame clones only, not all of them. The data contain 4,500 to 5,000 clones, over 60% of them singletons. The specimen was cultured CD8+ T cells derived from PBMCs. The receptors stem from a male donor with HIV.

This clone was seen a handful of times. CDR3: CASSYSVTGEAFF. In DNA, the CDR3 is TGTGCCAGCAGTTACTCGGTGACAGGGGAAGCTTTCTTT. The chain couples TRBV6-5 to TRBJ1-1, with 7 bases fitting TRBD1. In germline, CDR1 is MNHEY, CDR2 SVGAGI. CDR3 size: 13 residues. V was pared by 0 bases and J by 8 bases, with 3 bases of the junction left unmatched.

The chain has TRBV6-5 and TRBJ1-6; D uncertain. CDR1 is MNHEY and CDR2 is SVGAGI in the germline V gene. The CDR3 length is 14 residues. The ends were cut back, 6 bases at V and 4 bases at J, with 10 bases in the middle. CDR3: CASSGGRYNSPLHF. For the CDR3, the DNA is TGTGCCAGCAGCGGCGGCAGATATAATTCACCCCTCCACTTT.

This clone was counted a single time. V is TRBV5-4 and J is TRBJ1-6; weak D call: TRBD1 (5 bases). CDR3 length equals 15 residues. Germline assignment: CDR1 SGHNT and CDR2 YYREEE (reference sequence). Trimming cost V 2 bases and J 7 bases, with 13 bases left between them. The DNA of the CDR3 is TGTGCCAGCAGCTTCCTCCAGGGCGTGAATTCACCCCTCCACTTT. Residues: CASSFLQGVNSPLHF.

The chain links TRBV9 to TRBJ1-2; no reliable D call. Germline lookup yields CDR1 SGDLS and CDR2 YYNGEE. V was trimmed by 3 bases and J by 2 bases, leaving 11 bases between them. CDR3 length equals 14 residues. CDR3 loop: CASSAGRQNYGYTF. CDR3 nucleotide sequence: TGTGCCAGCAGCGCCGGACGCCAAAACTATGGCTACACCTTC.

The gene calls are TRBV6-1 and TRBJ2-2; 9 nucleotides line up with TRBD2. Germline V gives CDR1 MNHNS, CDR2 SASEGT. This CDR3 region has 14 residues. Trimming cost V 10 bases and J 1 base; bases outside gene matches: 4. The CDR3 is CATSSGVNTGELFF. The DNA of the CDR3 is TGTGCCACCTCTAGCGGGGTGAACACCGGGGAGCTGTTTTTT.

On this clone: At one of its ends the junction is not consistent with the germline gene, which may arise from a read error. The rearrangement joins TRBV7-7 to TRBJ2-1, with D possibly matching TRBD2 (6 bases). Germline-derived CDR1 and CDR2 are SSHAT and FNYEAQ (reference sequence). The CDR3 runs 14 residues. CDR3 in DNA: TGTGCTAGCAGCTTAGGCGGGACCTACAATGAGCAGTTCTTC. As protein: CASSLGGTYNEQFF. The full variable domain, completed using reference TRBV7-7 and TRBJ2-1, is GAGVSQSPRYKVTKRGQDVTLRCDPISSHATLYWYQQALGQGPEFLTYFNYEAQPDKSGLPSDRFSAERPEGSISTLTIQRTEQRDSAMYRCASSLGGTYNEQFFGPGTRLTVL.

The chain combines TRBV28 with TRBJ1-4, with D unclear. Germline CDR1 is MDHEN and CDR2 is SYDVKM. V gave up 5 bases and J gave up 0 bases, with 4 bases separating them. The CDR3 extends over 13 amino acids. CDR3 coding DNA: TGTGCCAGCAGTCCTGCAACTAATGAAAAACTGTTTTTT. Amino acids: CASSPATNEKLFF.

The rearrangement links TRBV7-9 to TRBJ2-7; perhaps TRBD2 as D (6 bases). V lost 2 bases and J 2 bases, leaving 16 bases between the germline ends. The CDR3 sequence is 16 residues long. The germline CDR1 and CDR2 sequences are SEHNR and FQNEAQ (reference sequence). As DNA, the CDR3 is TGTGCCAGCAGCTTAACCTCAGGGACTTTCGCCTACGAGCAGTACTTC. Protein: CASSLTSGTFAYEQYF. Complete variable domain (other parts from reference TRBV7-9 and TRBJ2-7): DTGVSQNPRHKITKRGQNVTFRCDPISEHNRLYWYRQTLGQGPEFLTYFQNEAQLEKSRLLSDRFSAERPKGSFSTLEIQRTEQGDSAMYLCASSLTSGTFAYEQYFGPGTRLTVT.

V is TRBV7-3 and J is TRBJ1-1, with D perhaps TRBD1 (5 bases). Germline CDR1 is SGHTA and CDR2 is FQGTGA. V lost 0 bases and J lost 6, with 8 bases in between. The CDR3 length is 13 residues. In DNA form, the CDR3 reads TGTGCCAGCAGCTTAACATCGGGGGCTGAAGCTTTCTTT. Its protein product is CASSLTSGAEAFF.

V is TRBV5-6 and J is TRBJ2-5, with 7 bases aligning to TRBD2. The CDR3 is made up of 16 amino acids. V shed 6 bases and J 1 base; nucleotides not matched to a gene: 12. CDR1 is SGHDT, CDR2 YYEEEE, per germline. CDR3 region: CASTPYGLGVQETQYF. The DNA for the CDR3 is TGTGCCAGCACCCCTTACGGACTAGGGGTCCAAGAGACCCAGTACTTC. Supplemented by reference TRBV5-6 and TRBJ2-5, the full variable domain reads DAGVTQSPTHLIKTRGQQVTLRCSPKSGHDTVSWYQQALGQGPQFIFQYYEEEERQRGNFPDRFSGHQFPNYSSELNVNALLLGDSALYLCASTPYGLGVQETQYFGPGTRLLVL.

This clone has only one observation. The chain links TRBV5-1 to TRBJ2-2, with a possible D match to TRBD1 (6 bases). Per the germline V gene, CDR1 is SGHRS and CDR2 is YFSETQ. The V end lost 4 bases, the J end lost 0 bases, and 10 bases lay between the germline ends. This CDR3 has 15 residues. The CDR3 DNA reads TGCGCCAGCAGCCTCGCAGGGGCGAACACCGGGGAGCTGTTTTTT. This translates into CASSLAGANTGELFF.

The gene calls are TRBV28 and TRBJ2-2; D might be TRBD1 (7 bases). CDR1 MDHEN and CDR2 SYDVKM come from the germline V gene. The CDR3 totals 16 residues. V gave up 5 bases and J gave up 5 bases, with 18 bases separating them. Here the CDR3 DNA reads TGTGCCAGCAGTCGCGGGGACAGAACTATAACCGGGGAGCTGTTTTTT. It is translated as CASSRGDRTITGELFF. Full variable domain (missing parts from reference TRBV28 and TRBJ2-2): DVKVTQSSRYLVKRTGEKVFLECVQDMDHENMFWYRQDPGLGLRLIYFSYDVKMKEKGDIPEGYSVSREKKERFSLILESASTNQTSMYLCASSRGDRTITGELFFGEGSRLTVL.

The V gene is TRBV7-9, the J gene TRBJ1-4; D gene ambiguous. V lost 2 bases and J 8 bases, leaving 15 bases between the germline ends. CDR1 is SEHNR and CDR2 is FQNEAQ in the germline V gene (reference sequence). The CDR3 sequence is 15 residues long. CDR3: CASSLYGPVGEKLFF. The DNA for the CDR3 is TGTGCCAGCAGCTTATATGGGCCGGTCGGAGAAAAACTGTTTTTT.

Only a few counts were recorded for this clone. The chain employs TRBV28 and TRBJ1-2; the match to TRBD1 covers 9 bases. The CDR3 is 18 residues long. Germline V CDR1 and CDR2: MDHEN, SYDVKM. Trimming took 6 bases from V and 0 from J; bases not matched to a gene: 14. This chain's CDR3 is CASSRDPGQGPANYGYTF. Here the CDR3 DNA reads TGTGCCAGCAGCCGAGACCCGGGACAGGGCCCAGCTAACTATGGCTACACCTTC.

This clone was seen a handful of times. The V gene is TRBV30, the J gene TRBJ2-1, with 11 bases that match TRBD2. Germline V gene sequence: CDR1 GTSNPN, CDR2 SVGIG (reference sequence). The CDR3 runs to 15 residues. After removal of 2 bases from V and 3 bases from J, the junction contained 3 bases not matched to a gene. This CDR3 reads CAWSTTSGGYNEQFF. CDR3 nucleotide sequence: TGTGCCTGGAGTACTACTAGCGGGGGCTACAATGAGCAGTTCTTC.